Described below is a single TCR beta chain sequence and its context. Its matching antigen is unknown. The germline V gene encodes CDR1 MGHRA and CDR2 YSYEKL. V was pared by 2 bases and J by 4 bases, with 12 bases between. The CDR3 extends over 14 amino acids. The source of the PBMCs was over 8.5 ml of fresh peripheral blood. RNA transcripts were the template for amplifying TCR beta CDR3 regions. An initial round of RT-PCR targeting the TCR CDR3 relied on the HTBI primer set. One entry per CDR3 protein results from TCRdb running MiXCR on the multiplex PCR reads. Found here are approximately 370,000 distinct CDR3 sequences, approximately 18% of them singletons; the top ten hold more than 30%. The entry originates in a study of T cells in Graves' hyperthyroidism and ophthalmopathy. Turning to the study itself: Peripheral blood was secured at the point of initial diagnosis, before any treatment.

Notes on the study in general: Most expanded thyroid clonotypes above 0.001 recurred in blood. From stable hyperthyroidism, ophthalmopathy was separated by a 13 V-J model.

The J gene is TRBJ2-7, the V gene TRBV4-1; perhaps D is TRBD1 or TRBD2 (5 bases each). The sample taken for sequencing was blood. This receptor was identified in a woman between 25 and 40 years old with Graves' hyperthyroidism that later progressed to Graves' ophthalmopathy. CDR3 nucleotide sequence: TGCGCCAGCAGCCAAAGTAGAGGGGTGTACGAGCAGTACTTC. This encodes CASSQSRGVYEQYF.